This T cell receptor beta chain was recorded in a study of T cell repertoires in aging, cancer and after chemotherapy. For the study at large: Donors were grouped into six age bands spanning 30 or younger through 70 or older. Clear clonal overlap appeared across healthy donor samples taken over several months to years. The full dataset contained several million TCR reads.

This CDR3 spans 15 amino acids. Germline V gene data show CDR1 as SGHAT and CDR2 as FQNNGV. Trimming removed 3 bases from V and 2 bases from J, with 10 bases in between. Rearranged V-D-J TRB sequences were amplified with a mixed TRB-A/B primer pool. Using its own MiXCR run on the multiplex PCR reads, TCRdb lists one record per CDR3 protein. Altogether about 6,200 distinct CDR3 sequences are present, about 26% being singletons, with the ten largest covering about 4%. Regarding this clonotype: Its antigen is not known.

The study's findings and limits: Compared with age-matched healthy donors, untreated hematological or solid cancer patients showed higher blood TCR clonality.

The template was genomic DNA from peripheral blood, not RNA. The V and J genes are TRBV11-2 and TRBJ2-2; D unclear. The source of this sequence is a human donor in good health. The sequenced sample was blood. The CDR3 DNA sequence: TGTGCCAGCAGCTTCCCCTGGACCAACACCGGGGAGCTGTTTTTT. Translation gives CASSFPWTNTGELFF.